A single sample gave rise to the 2 T cell receptor beta chains below, sequenced in a study of PD-1 blockade in classical Hodgkin lymphoma. Each of the patients experienced relapse following autologous stem cell transplantation, and their brentuximab vedotin exposure differed. Some clones are missing from TCRdb's copy, which holds only in-frame ones; the method was immunoSEQ multiplex PCR. The sample holds roughly 32,000 clones, roughly 82% seen once. Source: peripheral blood mononuclear cells (PBMCs), taken at baseline. The receptors originated from a human donor with classical Hodgkin lymphoma.

The chain links TRBV7-2 to TRBJ1-5; no clear D. This CDR3 spans 12 amino acids. The germline V and J ends were trimmed by 5 bases and 5 bases, with 7 bases remaining between them. Germline CDR1 and CDR2: SGHTA and FQGNSA. As DNA, the CDR3 is TGTGCCAGCAGCCCTCCGGATCAGCCCCAGCATTTT. It encodes CASSPPDQPQHF.

The chain is built from TRBV7-9 and TRBJ2-1; TRBD2 matches at 7 bases. Trimming removed 4 bases from V and 7 bases from J; junction bases left unmatched: 7. Germline CDR1 and CDR2: SEHNR and FQNEAQ (reference sequence). The CDR3 contains 14 residues. CDR3: CASSSSTGRNEQFF. As DNA, the CDR3 is TGTGCCAGCAGCTCGTCGACCGGGAGGAATGAGCAGTTCTTC.